The 2 T cell receptor beta chains presented below share a single source sample, sequenced in a study of blood T cell repertoires in COVID-19. Assay: immunoSEQ multiplex PCR; the TCRdb copy retains only in-frame clones and omits some. This table has 64,000 or so clones, approximately 78% appearing once. The source material was peripheral blood. These receptors originate from a human donor in a cohort sampled during active COVID-19.

The chain links TRBV5-6 to TRBJ2-7; possibly TRBD1 for D (6 bases). This CDR3 contains 16 residues. Per the germline V gene, CDR1 is SGHDT and CDR2 is YYEEEE. The V and J ends lost 3 bases and 2 bases respectively, with 18 bases between them. CDR3: CASSWFPRQDTYEQYV. The CDR3 DNA reads TGTGCCAGCAGCTGGTTCCCGAGACAGGACACCTACGAGCAGTACGTC.

V gene TRBV6-5 combines with J gene TRBJ2-1; 8 nucleotides agree with TRBD1. Germline-derived CDR1 and CDR2 are MNHEY and SVGAGI. This CDR3 contains 13 residues. V dropped 7 bases and J dropped 14; count of bases not matched to a gene: 13. CDR3 sequence reads: CASKTGGTTREFF. CDR3 in DNA: TGTGCCAGCAAAACAGGGGGGACAACTAGAGAGTTCTTC.